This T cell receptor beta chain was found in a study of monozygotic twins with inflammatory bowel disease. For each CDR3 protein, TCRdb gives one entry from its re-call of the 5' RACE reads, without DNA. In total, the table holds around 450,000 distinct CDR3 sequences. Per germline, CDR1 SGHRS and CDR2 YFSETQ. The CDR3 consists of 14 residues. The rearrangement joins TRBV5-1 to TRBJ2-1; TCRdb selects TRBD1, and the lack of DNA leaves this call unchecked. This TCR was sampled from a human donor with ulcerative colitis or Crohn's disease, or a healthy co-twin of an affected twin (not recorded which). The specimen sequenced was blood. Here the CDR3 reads CASPPQTGRYEQFF.